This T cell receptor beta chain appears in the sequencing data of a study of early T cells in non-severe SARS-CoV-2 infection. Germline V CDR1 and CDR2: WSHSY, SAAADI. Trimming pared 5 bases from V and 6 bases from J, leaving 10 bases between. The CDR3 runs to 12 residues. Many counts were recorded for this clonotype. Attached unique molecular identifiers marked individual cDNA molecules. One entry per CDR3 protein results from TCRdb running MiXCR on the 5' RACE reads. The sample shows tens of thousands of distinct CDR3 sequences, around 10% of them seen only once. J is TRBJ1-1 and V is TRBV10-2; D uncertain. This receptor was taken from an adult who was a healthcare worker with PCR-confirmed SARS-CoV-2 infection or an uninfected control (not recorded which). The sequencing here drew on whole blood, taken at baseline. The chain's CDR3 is CASSLDRAEAFF. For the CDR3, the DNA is TGCGCCAGCAGTCTGGATAGAGCTGAAGCTTTCTTT.